This T cell receptor (beta chain) was documented in a study of graft-versus-host responses after intestinal transplantation. Study-level results: GvH clones occurred in recipient marrow; some first appeared in ileum or blood. Early HvG declines after transplant were associated with peak circulating GvH clone levels. Allografts from individuals with graft-donor T cell macrochimerism displayed high graft-versus-host to host-versus-graft clonal ratios.

The assay was immunoSEQ multiplex PCR, and TCRdb's table has in-frame clones only and misses some. Of fewer than 45,000 clones in the sample, around 96% were seen once. CDR3 size: 13 residues. The germline V gene encodes CDR1 MNHEY and CDR2 SVGAGI. V was cut by 2 bases and J by 2 bases, with 7 bases left in between. For this clone: Its antigen remains unidentified.

The chain employs TRBV6-5 and TRBJ2-7, with D possibly TRBD1 on 5 matching bases. This sample comprised PBMCs, obtained 16 days after intestinal transplant. This receptor was obtained from a human patient who received an intestinal transplant, so some T cells may come from the graft donor. CDR3 sequence reads: CASSYGAAYEQYF. DNA of the CDR3: TGTGCCAGCAGTTACGGGGCAGCCTACGAGCAGTACTTC.